This T cell receptor (beta chain) was recorded in a study of shared clonotypes between healthy human individuals (dated by TCRdb to the early 2020s). Broadly, across the study: The cohort comprised two women and a few men aged 18 to 49 years. Blood TCR repertoires of four to six healthy adults were deeply sequenced to estimate repertoire size and the extent of clonotype sharing between individuals. Per donor, leukapheresis produced somewhere between about 0.94 and 9.5 billion PBMCs. To increase sequencing depth and limit assay-specific biases, TCR repertoire library preparation and sequencing were carried out by different laboratories using diverse techniques. For each donor, CD4 naive and CD4 memory were each given three plates, CD8 naive was given two plates, and CD8 memory was given one plate.

Summary of the overall study and its limitations: Pairwise subsampling indicated that sequencing depth was expected to affect the degree of clonotype sharing among donors. Larger estimated clonotype richness was generally found for naive subsets than for memory subsets. Only blood was sampled, and tissue TCR repertoires likely differ from those in blood. Across a handful of donors, approximately 4.9% of naive CD4, approximately 3.6% of naive CD8, about 2% of memory CD4, and over 0.35% of memory CD8 clonotypes were shared. The genetic and exposure-history diversity represented was limited by the small number of donors. Compared with non-shared clonotypes, the clonotypes found in all four sorted-subset donors had higher generation probabilities. Incomplete sequencing was indicated by rarefaction of sorted-subset datasets, despite the large sequencing depth.

A remark on this clone: The specificity of this receptor is unknown. Base qualities were left out, and no much larger clone turns up one base away.

The CDR3, from cysteine to phenylalanine, totals 15 residues. The sequence is cut down to CDR3 DNA, 45 bases in frame from base 1. V is clipped by 1 base and J by 2 bases, and the sequence between their germline boundaries is 13 bases long. CDR1 and CDR2, looked up from the germline V gene, are SQVTM and ANQGSEA. Using the deep immunoSEQ assay, TCR CDR3 regions were amplified from genomic DNA by multiplex PCR. Extracted genomic DNA from each cell subset was spread evenly across all wells of several immunoSEQ 96-well plates, with each plate serving as a replicate. Each replicate PCR for sorted subsets received about 200 ng genomic DNA, equal to 30,000 or so T cell genomes. Purified libraries were quantified with a Qubit 3.0 fluorometer, sized on a Bioanalyzer 2100, and re-quantified with the KAPA Library Quantification kit. Each immunoSEQ 96-well plate was sequenced on its own single-read 150-cycle Illumina NextSeq 550 flow cell. In the paper's pipeline: Because the immunoSEQ output included only junctional sequences and no quality scores, the filtering could not be the same as the filtering used for full-length reads. To assign V/J genes and CDR3, sequences were annotated using PyIR, a Python wrapper for IgBLAST v1.9, with IMGT germline references. Reads were removed for weak V/J assignments (E-value above 1e-6), missing CDR3, stop codons, out-of-frame junctions, or ambiguous translated residues. V3J clonotypes were defined by identical inferred V gene, J gene, and CDR3 amino acid sequence. The percentage overlap between two repertoires was calculated by dividing the number of shared unique clonotypes by the size of the smaller repertoire. Richness of each repertoire was evaluated using RTK rarefaction, the Chao1 estimator, and Recon v2.1 estimates of unobserved clonotypes. Generation probabilities were computed with OLGA for all TCRbeta clonotypes obtained by the gDNA method from four donors. TCRdb limited this immuneACCESS table to in-frame rearrangements with V and J called. A share of clones is missing; checked studies link under half to unresolved V genes, and the rest is unexplained. V, J and clone size were drawn from that table, and D and trimming were deduced from the DNA. The sample records some 2 million clones, around 96% of which are singletons. Jointly, the top ten make up 1.2% of the sample.

For the CD8 naive samples, CD45RO-negative cells were positively selected for CCR7, yielding a CD45RA+CCR7+ population from which TemRA cells were excluded. Donors were healthy HIV-negative adults with no recently reported acute infections or vaccinations. Every donor was a Caucasian adult living in Nashville, Tennessee, USA. Blood was obtained by leukapheresis, after which PBMCs were separated by Ficoll-Histopaque density gradient centrifugation and cryopreserved in liquid nitrogen vapor phase. Analytical flow cytometry was used to check the purity and quantity of every magnetically sorted T cell population. From each sorted fraction, genomic DNA was isolated and quantified by UV absorbance on a Nanodrop 2000c.

Material for sequencing was naive CD8+ T cells sorted from blood. Read against the paper, the sample's cell subset or site label means: CD45RA+CCR7+. The source is a young man in good health. The chain joins TRBV29-1 to TRBJ2-3; no D gene is confidently identified. The DNA sequence reads TGCAGCGTTGAAGTCGCTAGGGCTATCACAGATACGCAGTATTTT. Translated, it reads CSVEVARAITDTQYF.